This T cell receptor beta chain was captured by sequencing in a study of metastatic and nonmetastatic thyroid tumors (dated by TCRdb to the early 2020s). General notes on the study: Repertoires from peripheral blood and from tumor or nodule tissue samples of malignant and benign thyroid patients were compared. Summary of the overall study and its limitations: TCR beta diversity was reported as significantly higher in malignant tumors than in benign nodules, in both blood and tumor samples.

Libraries were constructed by PCR. The instrument given in TCRdb is Illumina HiSeq 4000. High-throughput sequencing was used to profile the CDR3 region of the TCR beta-chain in every patient. Processing in the source paper ran as follows. A classifier to discriminate distant-metastatic papillary thyroid cancer patients was built from CDR3 differences across clinicopathological groups. To measure repertoire diversity the researchers used the Shannon index, while the Morisita-Horn index served to gauge how similar the tumor and blood repertoires were. TCRdb trimmed the raw reads at Q25, called clones with MiXCR and kept productive beta chains. None of the V and J calls come from the authors' own analysis; TCRdb made them. The sample has 3,000 or so clones on record, about 25% of them singletons. Of the sample, around 15% falls within the top ten clones. None of the patients had been given any treatment before thyroid surgery. Using T-cell receptor beta sequencing, the study looked back at clinical samples from patients collected from about 2011 to 2018.

Note on this clone: Its binding antigen is unknown. Nothing much larger sits one base from this clone, and base qualities are not available.

Including cysteine and phenylalanine, the CDR3 has 14 amino acids. The retained sequence is limited to the CDR3, 42 bases, with the frame set at the first base. V and J are trimmed by 6 bases and 5 bases, and the gene matches miss 7 bases of the junction. The sample taken for sequencing was tumor tissue. This sequence was found in a female donor with papillary thyroid cancer or a benign thyroid nodule (not recorded which). Some clones in this sample may be carry-over from other donors' samples. Rearrangement joined TRBV12-3 or TRBV12-4 to TRBJ1-2, with 9 middle bases fitting TRBD1. Read as DNA, the sequence is TGTGCCAGCAGGTCTACAGGGGGCGGGTATGGCTACACCTTC. Its product reads: CASRSTGGGYGYTF.